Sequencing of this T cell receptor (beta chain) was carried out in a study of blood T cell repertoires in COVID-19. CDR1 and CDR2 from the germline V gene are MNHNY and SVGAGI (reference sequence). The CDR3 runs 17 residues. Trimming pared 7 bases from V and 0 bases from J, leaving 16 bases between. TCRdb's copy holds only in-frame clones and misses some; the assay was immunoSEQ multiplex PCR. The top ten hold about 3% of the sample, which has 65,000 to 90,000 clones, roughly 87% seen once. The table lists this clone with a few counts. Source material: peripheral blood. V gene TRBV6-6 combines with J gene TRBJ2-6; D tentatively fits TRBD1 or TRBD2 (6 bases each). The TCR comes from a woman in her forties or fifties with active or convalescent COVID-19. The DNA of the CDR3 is TGTGCCAGCACTCGGGGGCCCAGTCTCTCTGGGGCCAACGTCCTGACTTTC. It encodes CASTRGPSLSGANVLTF.